Listed here are 26 T cell receptor beta chains from one sample, sequenced in a study of T cells in Graves' hyperthyroidism and ophthalmopathy. It was RNA transcripts that yielded the amplified TCR beta CDR3 regions. The HTBI primer set served for first-round RT-PCR of the TCR CDR3. MiXCR, applied by TCRdb to the multiplex PCR reads, yields one record per CDR3 protein. The sample holds 600,000 to 850,000 distinct CDR3 sequences; over 15% are singletons and the top ten take approximately 15%. The sequencing input was blood. Receptor source: a woman in her forties or fifties with Graves' hyperthyroidism that later progressed to Graves' ophthalmopathy.

A word on this clonotype: This may arise from a read error, as a much more abundant clone is one base away. The chain recombines TRBV2 with TRBJ1-1; 10 bases are a match to TRBD1. The CDR3 runs 14 residues. J lost 10 bases, V lost 7 bases, and 12 bases had no gene match. The germline V gene encodes CDR1 SNHLY and CDR2 FYNNEI. The CDR3 is CASNMDRGRRRAFF. DNA for the CDR3: TGTGCCAGCAACATGGACAGGGGGAGAAGACGAGCTTTCTTT. The full variable domain, its missing parts supplied by reference TRBV2 and TRBJ1-1, is EPEVTQTPSHQVTQMGQEVILRCVPISNHLYFYWYRQILGQKVEFLVSFYNNEISEKSEIFDDQFSVERPDGSNFTLKIRSTKLEDSAMYFCASNMDRGRRRAFFGQGTRLTVV.

The chain has TRBV10-1 and TRBJ1-1, with a weak D call TRBD1 (5 bases). This CDR3 is built from 13 residues. Trimming pared 5 bases from V and 5 bases from J, leaving 12 bases between. In germline, CDR1 is WNHNN, CDR2 SYGVQD (reference sequence). Here the CDR3 reads CASSSAGPTEAFF. As DNA, the CDR3 is TGCGCCAGCAGTTCGGCGGGGCCAACTGAAGCTTTCTTT.

CDR3 nucleotides: TGTGCCAGTCTAGGGGGCAACGGCAATCAGCCCCAGCATTTT. As protein: CASLGGNGNQPQHF. The genes are TRBV19 and TRBJ1-5; 7 nucleotides line up with TRBD1. The length of the CDR3 is 14 residues. With V trimmed by 8 bases and J by 2 bases, 6 bases remained unmatched. CDR1 and CDR2 (germline): LNHDA, SQIVND (reference sequence).

V is TRBV19 and J is TRBJ1-2, with TRBD1 as a possible D gene (6 bases). This CDR3 has 14 amino acids. V gave up 2 bases and J gave up 10 bases, with 17 bases separating them. Germline CDR1 reads LNHDA; CDR2 reads SQIVND (reference sequence). The CDR3 loop reads CASSIRDTGGFYTF. DNA of the CDR3: TGTGCCAGTAGTATACGGGACACAGGAGGTTTCTACACCTTC.

A few counts support this clonotype. This chain uses TRBV12-3 or TRBV12-4 with TRBJ2-1, with 7 bases that match TRBD2. This CDR3 is 19 amino acids long. Trimming removed 5 bases from V and 4 bases from J; junction bases left unmatched: 20. The CDR3 region is CASSIPHPRVAGSYNEQFF. The CDR3, as DNA: TGTGCCAGCAGTATACCCCACCCGAGGGTAGCGGGCTCGTACAATGAGCAGTTCTTC.

This clonotype appeared many times. The chain uses TRBV6-1 and TRBJ1-5, with 9 bases aligning to TRBD1. Per germline, CDR1 MNHNS and CDR2 SASEGT. V shed 5 bases, J shed 6 bases, and the junction held 2 bases outside the gene matches. CDR3 size: 13 residues. The CDR3 DNA is TGTGCCAGCAGTCGGACAGGGGCTCAGCCCCAGCATTTT. Its protein product is CASSRTGAQPQHF.

This clonotype has only a few counts. J is TRBJ1-1 and V is TRBV20-1; the D is unclear. The CDR3 covers 14 residues. V lost 2 bases and J 0 bases, leaving 10 bases between the germline ends. Germline V lookup: CDR1 DFQATT, CDR2 SNEGSKA (reference sequence). Here the CDR3 DNA reads TGCAGTGCTAGACCCGGACCCTTGAACACTGAAGCTTTCTTT. Amino acid sequence: CSARPGPLNTEAFF.

The sample holds a few counts of this clonotype. The chain uses TRBV6-1 and TRBJ1-2; 9 positions match TRBD1. Unmatched junction bases numbered 11, after V lost 6 bases and J lost 3 bases. The CDR3 spans 16 residues. Germline V lookup: CDR1 MNHNS, CDR2 SASEGT. CDR3: CASSWTGVIGDYGYTF. In DNA form, the CDR3 reads TGTGCCAGCAGCTGGACAGGGGTAATAGGTGACTATGGCTACACCTTC.

This clonotype was observed at least ten times. V gene TRBV6-1 combines with J gene TRBJ1-2, with 7 bases matching TRBD1. The CDR3 extends over 14 amino acids. CDR1 is MNHNS, CDR2 SASEGT, per germline. V lost 6 bases to trimming and J lost 8 bases; unmatched junction nucleotides: 12. This chain's CDR3 is CASRVGDSTRGYTF. The CDR3 bases are TGTGCCAGCAGAGTGGGGGACAGCACTCGGGGCTACACCTTC.

In its sample, this clonotype was seen a few times. The chain couples TRBV4-1 to TRBJ2-7; the match to TRBD1 covers 7 bases. V gave up 3 bases and J gave up 3 bases; unmatched junction bases: 8. Germline values: CDR1 MGHRA, CDR2 YSYEKL. The CDR3 spans 15 residues. CDR3 bases: TGCGCCAGCAGCCATGAAAGGACAGGATACTACGAGCAGTACTTC. Translating it yields CASSHERTGYYEQYF.

This clonotype came up many times. The chain employs TRBV20-1 and TRBJ1-1; possible D gene TRBD1, 5 bases. In germline, CDR1 is DFQATT, CDR2 SNEGSKA (reference sequence). The V and J ends lost 0 bases and 8 bases respectively, with 10 bases between them. The CDR3 totals 12 residues. CDR3 nucleotide sequence: TGCAGTGCTAGAGATGGGGCAGGGGAAGCTTTCTTT. This encodes CSARDGAGEAFF.

The chain couples TRBV19 to TRBJ2-1; the D gene is possibly TRBD2 (6 bases). Germline CDR1 LNHDA, CDR2 SQIVND (reference sequence). Trimming removed 2 bases from V and 8 bases from J, with 25 bases in between. The CDR3 is 18 amino acids. The CDR3 here is CASSIFFWTETRSDEQFF. CDR3 sequence (DNA): TGTGCCAGTAGTATATTTTTTTGGACGGAGACTAGGTCGGATGAGCAGTTCTTC.

The V call is TRBV5-1, the J call TRBJ2-2; D is ambiguous. Germline V lookup: CDR1 SGHRS, CDR2 YFSETQ. The V gene lost 1 base and the J gene lost 1 base, with 20 bases spanning the gap. This CDR3 is built from 19 residues. The CDR3 DNA reads TGCGCCAGCAGCTTGCAGATCCGTACCCGCAAAAAGAACACCGGGGAGCTGTTTTTT. It codes for CASSLQIRTRKKNTGELFF.

This clonotype was observed a few times. The genes are TRBV20-1 and TRBJ1-6; no reliable D call. Trimming cost V 0 bases and J 7 bases, with 10 bases left between them. The germline CDR1 and CDR2 sequences are DFQATT and SNEGSKA (reference sequence). The CDR3 is 14 residues long. The CDR3 bases are TGCAGTGCTAGAGATTCCCCATCAAATTCACCCCTCCACTTT. As protein: CSARDSPSNSPLHF.

This clonotype has only a few counts. The V and J genes are TRBV6-1 and TRBJ1-2; D is ambiguous. This CDR3 region has 13 residues. V was clipped by 6 bases and J by 5 bases, with 13 bases between them. Looked up from germline, CDR1 is MNHNS and CDR2 is SASEGT. The CDR3, as DNA: TGTGCCAGCAGAAGCGAGAAGATATATGGCTACACCTTC. Protein: CASRSEKIYGYTF.

At least ten counts were recorded for this clonotype. The chain combines TRBV3-1 with TRBJ2-1; either TRBD1 or TRBD2 may supply D (5 bases each). The CDR3 spans 13 residues. CDR1 is LGHDT, CDR2 YNNKEL, per germline (reference sequence). The V end lost 1 base, the J end lost 8 bases, and 9 bases lay between the germline ends. The DNA of the CDR3 is TGTGCCAGCAGCCAAGTACGGGGCGATGAGCAGTTCTTC. It specifies CASSQVRGDEQFF.

The V gene is TRBV5-1, the J gene TRBJ2-5; D remains ambiguous. CDR3 length: 12 residues. V gave up 0 bases and J gave up 5 bases, with 5 bases separating them. CDR1 is SGHRS, CDR2 YFSETQ, per germline. The CDR3 DNA reads TGCGCCAGCAGCTTGGAGCCCGAGACCCAGTACTTC. Its translation is CASSLEPETQYF.

This clonotype was counted many times. The J gene is TRBJ2-7, the V gene TRBV11-3; a possible D gene is TRBD1 (6 bases). This CDR3 is 15 amino acids long. Germline values: CDR1 SGHNT, CDR2 YENEEA. Trimming took 5 bases from V and 1 from J, leaving 15 bases between them. The chain's CDR3 is CASSLEGDTSYEQYF. CDR3 nucleotides: TGTGCCAGCAGCCTCGAGGGGGACACATCCTACGAGCAGTACTTC.

This clonotype has a handful of counts. V and J are TRBV11-3 and TRBJ2-7; unclear D gene. Germline V gene lookup returns CDR1 SGHNT and CDR2 YENEEA. The CDR3 runs to 14 residues. With 2 bases removed from V and 0 bases from J, the gap between germline ends came to 8 bases. CDR3 loop: CASSLSMSSYEQYF. The DNA of the CDR3 is TGTGCCAGCAGCTTATCAATGAGCTCCTACGAGCAGTACTTC.

This clonotype occurred many times. This rearrangement joins TRBV20-1 to TRBJ1-5, with D possibly TRBD1 on 5 matching bases. Germline-derived CDR1 and CDR2 are DFQATT and SNEGSKA (reference sequence). V dropped 3 bases and J dropped 0 bases, with 15 bases sitting between them. The CDR3 contains 16 residues. DNA for the CDR3: TGCAGTGCTAGCGTCAGGGACCCATATAGCAATCAGCCCCAGCATTTT. The encoded protein is CSASVRDPYSNQPQHF.

This clonotype was recorded at least ten times. The rearrangement uses TRBV7-8 and TRBJ1-1; the D gene is possibly TRBD1 (6 bases). This CDR3 has 15 amino acids. V lost 5 bases and J lost 6, with 19 bases in between. Germline CDR1 and CDR2: SGHVS and FQNEAQ. This CDR3 is CASSEGVQGWPEAFF. CDR3 nucleotides: TGTGCCAGCAGCGAGGGGGTCCAGGGTTGGCCTGAAGCTTTCTTT.

This clonotype was seen at least ten times. It may be a read error: a sequence one base away is much more abundant. The rearrangement uses TRBV14 and TRBJ1-1, with D unresolved. Germline values: CDR1 SGHDN, CDR2 FVKESK. The CDR3 spans 12 residues. V was shortened by 4 bases and J by 1 base, with 4 bases between the two germline ends. DNA of the CDR3: TGTGCCAGCAGCCGGCGGAACACTGAAGCTTTCTTT. Its translation: CASSRRNTEAFF. Drawing the rest from reference TRBV14 and TRBJ1-1, the complete variable domain is EAGVTQFPSHSVIEKGQTVTLRCDPISGHDNLYWYRRVMGKEIKFLLHFVKESKQDESGMPNNRFLAERTGGTYSTLKVQPAELEDSGVYFCASSRRNTEAFFGQGTRLTVV.

The chain recombines TRBV4-1 with TRBJ2-1; maybe TRBD1 (6 bases). Trimming removed 4 bases from V and 6 bases from J, with 13 bases in between. Germline loops: CDR1 MGHRA, CDR2 YSYEKL. The CDR3 extends over 14 amino acids. CDR3 nucleotides: TGCGCCAGCAGCCGAGGACAGTTCATCAATGAGCAGTTCTTC. Translated: CASSRGQFINEQFF.

This clonotype occurred many times. This chain uses TRBV6-6 with TRBJ1-1; D perhaps matches TRBD1 (5 bases). Germline V gene data show CDR1 as MNHNY and CDR2 as SVGAGI (reference sequence). The CDR3 consists of 17 residues. V was clipped by 2 bases and J by 2 bases, with 18 bases between them. DNA of the CDR3: TGTGCCAGCAGTTACCCGGGGTTCCGTGGGGGAAACACTGAAGCTTTCTTT. Encoded protein: CASSYPGFRGGNTEAFF.

There are many counts of this clonotype. The rearrangement uses TRBV11-2 and TRBJ2-2; either TRBD1 or TRBD2 may fit D (5 bases each). Trimming took 5 bases from V and 7 from J, leaving 14 bases between them. The germline V gene encodes CDR1 SGHAT and CDR2 FQNNGV. The CDR3 loop spans 14 amino acids. DNA for the CDR3: TGTGCCAGCAGCCGGGACCGCCGTTTCGGGGAGCTGTTTTTT. This encodes CASSRDRRFGELFF.

This clonotype was picked up a small number of times. V and J are TRBV25-1 and TRBJ1-2; D is ambiguous. The V gene's germline CDR1 is MGHDK and CDR2 SYGVNS. Trimming shortened V by 4 bases and J by 2 bases, and 17 bases separated the two germline ends. The CDR3 sequence is 16 residues long. As DNA, the CDR3 is TGTGCCAGCAGTGGTTCCGATGACTGGGCGAACTATGGCTACACCTTC. This sequence encodes CASSGSDDWANYGYTF.